A single count supports the clone carrying this TCR beta chain. Its target is unknown. 60 Vbeta and 13 Jbeta primers were used in PCR. Libraries were prepared by immunoSEQ multiplex PCR; TCRdb keeps only in-frame clonotypes and omits some of them. The sample has 120,000 or so clones, 60% to 85% seen once. The sample comes from a study of cytomegalovirus exposure and HLA in healthy donors. Findings and caveats of the study: A later analysis linked a missense DCLRE1C variant to TCR beta V- and J-gene trimming.

V shed 5 bases and J 5 bases; nucleotides not matched to a gene: 4. Germline V gene data show CDR1 as ENHRY and CDR2 as SYGVKD. This CDR3 contains 14 residues. The chain has TRBV10-3 and TRBJ1-5; TRBD1 matches at 9 bases. Input material: PBMCs. The sequence was obtained from a young man in good health and CMV-seronegative. CDR3 residues: CAISPGQGDQPQHF. CDR3 nucleotide sequence: TGTGCCATCAGTCCGGGACAGGGTGATCAGCCCCAGCATTTT.